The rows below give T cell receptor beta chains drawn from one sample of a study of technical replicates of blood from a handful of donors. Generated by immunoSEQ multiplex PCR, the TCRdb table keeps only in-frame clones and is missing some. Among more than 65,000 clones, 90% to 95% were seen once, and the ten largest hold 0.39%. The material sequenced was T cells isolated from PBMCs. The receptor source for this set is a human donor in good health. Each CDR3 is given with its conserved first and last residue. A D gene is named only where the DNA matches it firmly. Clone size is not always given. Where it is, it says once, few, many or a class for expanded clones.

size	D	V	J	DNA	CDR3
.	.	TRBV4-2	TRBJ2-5	TGTGCCAGCGGTGCTAGCGTGAACTATCAAGAGACCCAGTACTTC	CASGASVNYQETQYF
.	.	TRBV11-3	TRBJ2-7	TGTGCCAGCAGCTTAGACCCTAACTACGAGCAGTACTTC	CASSLDPNYEQYF
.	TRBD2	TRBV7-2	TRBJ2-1	TGTGCCAGCAGCTTCTTGGGACTAGCGGTTAATGAGCAGTTCTTC	CASSFLGLAVNEQFF
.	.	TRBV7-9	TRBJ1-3	TGTGCCAGCAGCTTATACCAGTCAAACACCATATATTTT	CASSLYQSNTIYF
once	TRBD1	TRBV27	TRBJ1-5	TGTGCCAGCAGTGGGACAGGGAGTCAGCCCCAGCATTTT	CASSGTGSQPQHF
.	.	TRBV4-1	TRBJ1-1	TGCGCCAGCAGCCAGTATCCAGGATCGAACACTGAAGCTTTCTTT	CASSQYPGSNTEAFF
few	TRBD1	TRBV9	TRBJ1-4	TGTGCCAGCAGCATCAGCCGGGACAGGGGACCTAAGCTGTTTTTT	CASSISRDRGPKLFF
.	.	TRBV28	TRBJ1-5	TGTGCCAGCGCCCCGGCAGGGAATCAGCCCCAGCATTTT	CASAPAGNQPQHF
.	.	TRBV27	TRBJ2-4	TGTGCCAGCAGTTTATCGTCGGGAGAGATCGGTAACATTCAGTACTTC	CASSLSSGEIGNIQYF
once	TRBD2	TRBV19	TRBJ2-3	TGTGCCAGTAGTAGGGGGGGGAGCACAGATACGCAGTATTTT	CASSRGGSTDTQYF
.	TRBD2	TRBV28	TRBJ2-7	TGTGCCAGCAGTGTTAGCGGGAGAATCCACGAGCAGTACTTC	CASSVSGRIHEQYF
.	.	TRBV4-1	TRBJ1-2	TGCGCCAGCACGACAGGAGACGGCTACACCTTC	CASTTGDGYTF
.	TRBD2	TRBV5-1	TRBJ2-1	TGCGCCAGCAGCGCGGGACTAGCGGGAGCAAGTGAGCAGTTCTTC	CASSAGLAGASEQFF
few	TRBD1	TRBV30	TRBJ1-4	TGTGCCTCGGACAGGGGGGTCGGAAAACTGTTTTTT	CASDRGVGKLFF
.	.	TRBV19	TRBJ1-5	TGTGCCAGTAGTATAGGTCTTCAGCCCCAGCATTTT	CASSIGLQPQHF
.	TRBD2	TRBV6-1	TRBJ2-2	TGTGCCAGCAGAGCGGGGAGTTTCGCCGGGGAGCTGTTTTTT	CASRAGSFAGELFF